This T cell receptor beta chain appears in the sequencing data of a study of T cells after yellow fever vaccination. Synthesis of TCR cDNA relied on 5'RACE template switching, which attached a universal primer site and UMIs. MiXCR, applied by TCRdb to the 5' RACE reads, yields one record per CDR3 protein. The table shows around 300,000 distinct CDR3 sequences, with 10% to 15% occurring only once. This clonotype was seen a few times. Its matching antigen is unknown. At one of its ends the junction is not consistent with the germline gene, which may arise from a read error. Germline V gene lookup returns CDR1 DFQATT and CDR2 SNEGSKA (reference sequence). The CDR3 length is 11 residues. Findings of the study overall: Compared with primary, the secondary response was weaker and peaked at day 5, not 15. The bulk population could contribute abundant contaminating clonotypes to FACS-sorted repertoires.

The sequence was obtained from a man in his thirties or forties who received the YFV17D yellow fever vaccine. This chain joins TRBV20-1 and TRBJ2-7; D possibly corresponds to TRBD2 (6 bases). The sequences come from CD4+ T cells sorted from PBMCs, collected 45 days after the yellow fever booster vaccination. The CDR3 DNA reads TGCAGTGCAAGAGGAGGGTCCGAGCAGTACTTC. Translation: CSARGGSEQYF.